The 32 T cell receptor beta chains given below trace back to one sample, sequenced in a study of radiotherapy plus CTLA-4 blockade in lung cancer. Assay: immunoSEQ multiplex PCR; the TCRdb copy retains only in-frame clones and omits some. The data contain about 51,000 clones, 75% to 85% of them seen just once; the ten biggest clones take up over 6.5%. The source was peripheral blood, collected from a patient treated with radiotherapy plus ipilimumab. Every receptor here comes from a human donor with non-small cell lung cancer who had a complete response to radiotherapy plus ipilimumab.

CDR3 in DNA: TGTGCCATCAGTGAGTCAGGGACAGGTCAAGAGACCCAGTACTTC. This codes for CAISESGTGQETQYF. The rearrangement links TRBV10-3 to TRBJ2-5; TRBD1 agrees at 8 bases. Germline V CDR1 and CDR2: ENHRY, SYGVKD. V shed 0 bases and J 2 bases; nucleotides not matched to a gene: 2. The CDR3 has 15 amino acids.

V gene TRBV10-3 combines with J gene TRBJ2-5; 11 bases line up with TRBD2. V gave up 5 bases and J gave up 2 bases; unmatched junction bases: 7. The length of the CDR3 is 16 residues. Germline CDR1 reads ENHRY; CDR2 reads SYGVKD. The CDR3 is CAISITGTSGQETQYF. In DNA, the CDR3 is TGTGCCATCAGTATCACCGGGACTAGCGGTCAAGAGACCCAGTACTTC.

J is TRBJ1-4 and V is TRBV21-1; the DNA was not used to check the table's D call, TRBD1. TRBV21-1 is a recognized pseudogene. The CDR3 is made up of 17 amino acids. CDR3 protein: CASSKEGVPQVGEKLFF. The CDR3 DNA reads TGTGCCAGCAGCAAAGAGGGGGTCCCTCAGGTGGGAGAAAAACTGTTTTTT.

The J gene is TRBJ2-2, the V gene TRBV6-6; no firm D call. V shed 8 bases and J shed 5 bases, with 15 bases lying between them. CDR1 and CDR2 (germline): MNHNY, SVGAGI (reference sequence). This CDR3 comprises 14 residues. The CDR3 coding sequence is TGTGCCAGCTTACCAGGCCGTGGGACCGGGGAGCTGTTTTTT. Translation gives CASLPGRGTGELFF.

V and J are TRBV6-5 and TRBJ1-1; TRBD1 matches 9 bases. Losses at the gene ends were 5 bases for V and 3 bases for J; bases not matched to a gene: 7. Germline CDR1 MNHEY, CDR2 SVGAGI. This CDR3 region has 15 residues. The CDR3 reads CASSGRTGVDTEAFF. The CDR3 DNA follows: TGTGCCAGCAGTGGAAGGACAGGGGTCGACACTGAAGCTTTCTTT.

The rearrangement links TRBV5-4 to TRBJ1-4; D is possibly TRBD1 (6 bases). Trimming pared 4 bases from V and 8 bases from J, leaving 12 bases between. The CDR3 spans 13 residues. CDR1 and CDR2 from the germline V gene are SGHNT and YYREEE (reference sequence). The CDR3 here is CASSPAGAEKLFF. The CDR3 DNA sequence: TGTGCCAGCAGCCCTGCGGGGGCGGAAAAACTGTTTTTT.

The V and J genes are TRBV18 and TRBJ1-1; D gene uncertain. Germline CDR1 is KGHSH and CDR2 is LQKENI. The CDR3 length is 13 residues. Between the trimmed V and J ends, which lost 6 bases and 10 bases, there was a span of 18 bases. The CDR3 sequence is CASSEALNRGAFF. As DNA, the CDR3 is TGTGCCAGCTCCGAGGCCCTAAACCGGGGAGCTTTCTTT. Together with reference TRBV18 and TRBJ1-1, the CDR3 gives the full variable domain: NAGVMQNPRHLVRRRGQEARLRCSPMKGHSHVYWYRQLPEEGLKFMVYLQKENIIDESGMPKERFSAEFPKEGPSILRIQQVVRGDSAAYFCASSEALNRGAFFGQGTRLTVV.

The chain uses TRBV18 and TRBJ1-3; D may be TRBD1 (6 bases). Germline V gene sequence: CDR1 KGHSH, CDR2 LQKENI. CDR3 length: 15 amino acids. V lost 5 bases to trimming and J lost 0 bases, with 11 bases between them. CDR3 protein: CASSAGQYSGNTIYF. The CDR3 bases are TGTGCCAGCTCAGCAGGACAGTACTCTGGAAACACCATATATTTT. Based on the CDR3 plus reference TRBV18 and TRBJ1-3, the full variable domain is NAGVMQNPRHLVRRRGQEARLRCSPMKGHSHVYWYRQLPEEGLKFMVYLQKENIIDESGMPKERFSAEFPKEGPSILRIQQVVRGDSAAYFCASSAGQYSGNTIYFGEGSWLTVV.

J is TRBJ1-1 and V is TRBV7-9, with 9 positions matching TRBD1. CDR1 is SEHNR, CDR2 FQNEAQ, per germline (reference sequence). Unmatched junction bases numbered 14, after V lost 5 bases and J lost 1 base. There are 18 residues in the CDR3. The CDR3 here is CASSPNIRQGVTNTEAFF. DNA of the CDR3: TGTGCCAGCAGCCCGAATATCAGACAGGGGGTCACGAACACTGAAGCTTTCTTT.

The chain joins TRBV6-4 to TRBJ2-2, with D possibly being TRBD1 (5 bases). Germline V gene sequence: CDR1 MRHNA, CDR2 SNTAGT. This CDR3 contains 14 residues. Trimming shortened V by 3 bases and J by 6 bases, and 11 bases separated the two germline ends. The CDR3 DNA is TGTGCCAGCAGTGAGCGGTTCAGGGCCGGGGAGCTGTTTTTT. Translation gives CASSERFRAGELFF.

This chain links TRBV28 with TRBJ1-6; 7 bases line up with TRBD1. Germline V gives CDR1 MDHEN, CDR2 SYDVKM. The CDR3 is 15 residues long. The trim removed 5 bases at V and 6 bases at J, leaving 7 bases unmatched. CDR3 bases: TGTGCCAGCAGTCCACAGGGGATCGGTAATTCACCCCTCCACTTT. Translating gives CASSPQGIGNSPLHF.

The gene calls are TRBV14 and TRBJ1-4; D uncertain. Germline lookup yields CDR1 SGHDN and CDR2 FVKESK. The CDR3 covers 14 residues. V lost 1 base, J lost 4 bases, and 7 bases lay in between. The DNA of the CDR3 is TGTGCCAGCAGCCAAGGGTTCGGTAATGAAAAACTGTTTTTT. Its protein is CASSQGFGNEKLFF.

This clone appeared a few times. The rearrangement joins TRBV6-1 to TRBJ2-1; 9 bases match TRBD1. Trimming cost V 0 bases and J 10 bases; bases outside gene matches: 10. The CDR3 loop spans 16 amino acids. CDR1 is MNHNS, CDR2 SASEGT, per germline. CDR3 loop: CASSEARDRVHDEQFF. CDR3 DNA: TGTGCCAGCAGTGAAGCGCGGGACAGGGTGCACGACGAGCAGTTCTTC.

The V and J genes are TRBV30 and TRBJ2-5; 12 positions agree with TRBD2. Germline-derived CDR1 and CDR2 are GTSNPN and SVGIG (reference sequence). This CDR3 region has 15 residues. V shed 2 bases and J 4 bases; nucleotides not matched to a gene: 5. For the CDR3, the DNA is TGTGCCTGGAGTCCCACGGGACTAGCGGGAGAGACCCAGTACTTC. Translated: CAWSPTGLAGETQYF.

This clone was seen only a few times. V and J are TRBV27 and TRBJ2-7, with 9 bases that match TRBD2. From germline, CDR1 is MNHEY and CDR2 SMNVEV (reference sequence). The ends lost 5 bases at V and 1 base at J; junction bases unmatched: 9. This CDR3 spans 16 amino acids. The CDR3 coding sequence is TGTGCCAGCAGTCGCTCTAGCGGGATAGGGTCCTACGAGCAGTACGTC. It yields the protein CASSRSSGIGSYEQYV.

The chain links TRBV4-1 to TRBJ2-7, with 9 nucleotides matching TRBD2. Germline-derived CDR1 and CDR2 are MGHRA and YSYEKL. The trim removed 2 bases at V and 5 bases at J, leaving 13 bases unmatched. This CDR3 spans 17 amino acids. The CDR3 region has the DNA TGCGCCAGCAGCCAATTACCACCGGGACTAGCAACCCACGAGCAGTACTTC. Protein product: CASSQLPPGLATHEQYF.

This chain connects TRBV19 to TRBJ1-1; no definite D call. This CDR3 has 14 amino acids. Per the germline V gene, CDR1 is LNHDA and CDR2 is SQIVND (reference sequence). Trimming took 3 bases from V and 2 from J, leaving 10 bases between them. The CDR3 DNA sequence: TGTGCCAGTAGTATCAGGATATCAAACACTGAAGCTTTCTTT. Translating gives CASSIRISNTEAFF.

The V and J genes are TRBV6-1 and TRBJ1-5; a weak D match, TRBD1 (6 bases). The V gene's germline CDR1 is MNHNS and CDR2 SASEGT. Trimming shortened V by 6 bases and J by 3 bases, and 18 bases separated the two germline ends. The CDR3 runs 16 residues. The CDR3 coding sequence is TGTGCCAGCAGAGAACAGGGTAGAGCATCCAATCAGCCCCAGCATTTT. Its translation: CASREQGRASNQPQHF.

The gene calls are TRBV10-3 and TRBJ2-5; 7 bases are a match to TRBD1. Germline V gives CDR1 ENHRY, CDR2 SYGVKD. This CDR3 comprises 15 residues. V lost 3 bases, J lost 2 bases, and 6 bases stayed unmatched. CDR3 region: CAISDSDREQETQYF. The CDR3 DNA is TGTGCCATCAGTGACTCCGACAGGGAACAAGAGACCCAGTACTTC.

The gene calls are TRBV19 and TRBJ1-6; a weak D match, TRBD1 (6 bases). From germline, CDR1 is LNHDA and CDR2 SQIVND (reference sequence). Trimming pared 5 bases from V and 6 bases from J, leaving 14 bases between. This CDR3 has 15 amino acids. The CDR3 is CASSVAGDGNSPLHF. The CDR3 DNA is TGTGCCAGTAGTGTCGCAGGGGATGGTAATTCACCCCTCCACTTT.

The genes are TRBV15 and TRBJ1-1; possibly TRBD1 for D (6 bases). V was cut by 3 bases and J by 1 base, with 9 bases left in between. Looked up from germline, CDR1 is LNHNV and CDR2 is YYDKDF (reference sequence). The CDR3 consists of 14 residues. DNA for the CDR3: TGTGCCACCAGCAGGATGGGACAGAACACTGAAGCTTTCTTT. The encoded protein is CATSRMGQNTEAFF.

V usage is TRBV6-5 and J usage is TRBJ2-3, with a weak D call TRBD2 (6 bases). The germline V and J ends were trimmed by 8 bases and 3 bases, with 18 bases remaining between them. This CDR3 comprises 15 residues. Germline CDR1 and CDR2: MNHEY and SVGAGI. The CDR3 here is CASAHPPSGTDTQYF. The CDR3 nucleotides are TGTGCCAGCGCCCACCCACCCAGCGGGACAGATACGCAGTATTTT.

The rearrangement links TRBV19 to TRBJ1-2; 8 bases align to TRBD1. This CDR3 spans 17 amino acids. The V gene's germline CDR1 is LNHDA and CDR2 SQIVND (reference sequence). With 5 bases clipped from V and 4 bases from J, the junction kept 15 bases outside the gene matches. The CDR3 protein is CASSVRDRSLGGYGYTF. The CDR3 DNA follows: TGTGCCAGTAGTGTGCGGGACAGGAGCTTGGGAGGCTATGGCTACACCTTC.

This sequence joins TRBV2 and TRBJ1-2, with TRBD1 matching 7 bases. Trimming took 5 bases from V and 8 from J; bases not matched to a gene: 11. The CDR3 consists of 14 residues. Per germline, CDR1 SNHLY and CDR2 FYNNEI. CDR3 sequence: CASSQDRPQRGYTF. For the CDR3, the DNA is TGTGCCAGCAGTCAGGACAGGCCCCAGAGGGGCTACACCTTC.

The V and J genes are TRBV2 and TRBJ2-3, with D unresolved. This CDR3 is 16 amino acids long. The ends were cut back, 0 bases at V and 0 bases at J, with 10 bases in the middle. The V gene's germline CDR1 is SNHLY and CDR2 FYNNEI. CDR3 sequence (DNA): TGTGCCAGCAGTGAAGCTACGAGACTGAGCACAGATACGCAGTATTTT. Translation: CASSEATRLSTDTQYF.

The V call is TRBV27, the J call TRBJ1-4; possibly TRBD1 for D (5 bases). The V and J ends lost 3 bases and 1 base respectively, with 15 bases between them. From germline, CDR1 is MNHEY and CDR2 SMNVEV (reference sequence). CDR3 length: 17 amino acids. The CDR3 DNA reads TGTGCCAGCAGTTTGGCAGGGCCCCTCAGAACTAATGAAAAACTGTTTTTT. Its translation is CASSLAGPLRTNEKLFF.

CDR3 amino acids: CATVQDRAIYGYTF. In DNA form, the CDR3 reads TGTGCCACCGTCCAGGACAGGGCGATCTATGGCTACACCTTC. The V call is TRBV2, the J call TRBJ1-2, with TRBD1 identical over 8 bases. The germline CDR1 and CDR2 sequences are SNHLY and FYNNEI. Trimming took 10 bases from V and 4 from J; bases not matched to a gene: 11. The CDR3 runs 14 residues.

The chain employs TRBV12-5 and TRBJ1-2; 8 nucleotides line up with TRBD1. With 6 bases clipped from V and 2 bases from J, the junction kept 8 bases outside the gene matches. The CDR3 runs to 15 residues. Germline-derived CDR1 and CDR2 are LGHNT and FRNRAP. The CDR3 DNA reads as TGTGCTAGTGGCCCGGACAGGGAAAAGAACTATGGCTACACCTTC. Translated, it gives CASGPDREKNYGYTF.

CDR3 loop: CASSVLGMNTEAFF. The CDR3 nucleotides read TGTGCCAGCAGCGTCCTAGGAATGAACACTGAAGCTTTCTTT. The genes are TRBV9 and TRBJ1-1, with D uncertain. CDR1 is SGDLS, CDR2 YYNGEE, per germline. V lost 2 bases and J lost 0, with 8 bases in between. This CDR3 is built from 14 residues.

The chain employs TRBV19 and TRBJ1-6, with 8 nucleotides matching TRBD1. Germline V gene lookup returns CDR1 LNHDA and CDR2 SQIVND (reference sequence). Trimming removed 6 bases from V and 6 bases from J; junction bases left unmatched: 13. The CDR3 consists of 17 residues. The CDR3 DNA sequence: TGTGCCAGTAGGCCAGGACAGGGCCTGGTCGGTAATTCACCCCTCCACTTT. Amino acids: CASRPGQGLVGNSPLHF.

The rearrangement uses TRBV19 and TRBJ1-2; no firm D call. CDR1 and CDR2 (germline): LNHDA, SQIVND (reference sequence). This CDR3 comprises 13 residues. V lost 6 bases and J lost 2, with 10 bases in between. The chain's CDR3 is CASRTSGNYGYTF. CDR3 in DNA: TGTGCCAGTAGGACTAGCGGGAACTATGGCTACACCTTC.

V and J are TRBV19 and TRBJ2-3; TRBD2 matches at 10 bases. The J segment lost 6 bases and the V segment lost 6 bases, leaving 12 bases of the junction unmatched. CDR3 length equals 16 residues. Germline assignment: CDR1 LNHDA and CDR2 SQIVND (reference sequence). CDR3 bases: TGTGCCAGTAGCCTGCTTCTAGCGGGAGAGGGTGATACGCAGTATTTT. Encoded protein: CASSLLLAGEGDTQYF.